The sequence of this T cell receptor beta chain was determined in a study of T cell repertoires in cytomegalovirus infection. Whole-study context: It was the public TCR beta signatures that indicated both CMV infection and matching HLA type.

In TCRdb, the reads were re-called with MiXCR into one record per CDR3 protein. The table includes roughly 720,000 distinct CDR3 sequences, less than 40% detected once. This clonotype was seen more than once but under ten times. Its specificity is not known. This CDR3 spans 13 amino acids. With 8 bases clipped from V and 4 bases from J, the junction kept 7 bases outside the gene matches. Germline lookup yields CDR1 MNHNS and CDR2 SASEGT. Whole-study results and caveats: Summed frequency of public TCR beta families distinguished CMV carriers with the relevant HLA.

The receptor's source is a human donor in good health (CMV status not recorded). Some clones in this sample may be carry-over from other donors' samples. The specimen sequenced was PBMCs. The chain has TRBV6-1 and TRBJ2-5; 7 positions match TRBD1. The CDR3 here is CASRRDRGETQYF. For the CDR3, the DNA is TGTGCCAGCCGTCGGGACAGAGGAGAGACCCAGTACTTC.